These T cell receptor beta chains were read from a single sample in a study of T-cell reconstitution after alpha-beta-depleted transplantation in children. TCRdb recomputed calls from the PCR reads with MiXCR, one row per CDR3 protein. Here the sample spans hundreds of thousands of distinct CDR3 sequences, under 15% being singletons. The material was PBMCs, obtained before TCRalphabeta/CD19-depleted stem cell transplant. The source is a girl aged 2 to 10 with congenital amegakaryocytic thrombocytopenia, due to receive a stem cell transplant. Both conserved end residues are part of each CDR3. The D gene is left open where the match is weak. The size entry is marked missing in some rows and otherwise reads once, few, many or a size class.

CDR3 DNA: TGCAGTGCTAGTCGAACTAGCGGCGGTTGGGAGACCCAGTACTTC
CDR3 protein: CSASRTSGGWETQYF
J gene: TRBJ2-5
D gene: TRBD2
clone size: .
V gene: TRBV20-1

CDR3 DNA: TGCGCCAGCAGCCATGAGCGCAATGAGCAGTTCTTC
CDR3 protein: CASSHERNEQFF
J gene: TRBJ2-1
D gene: .
clone size: many
V gene: TRBV4-1

CDR3 DNA: TGTGAAATCGGGACAGGGGGCAAGGCAGATACGCAGTATTTT
CDR3 protein: CEIGTGGKADTQYF
J gene: TRBJ2-3
D gene: TRBD1
clone size: .
V gene: TRBV12-3/TRBV12-4

CDR3 DNA: TGTGCCAGCACGACTCCCACGTCTGGGGCCAACGTCCTGACTTTC
CDR3 protein: CASTTPTSGANVLTF
J gene: TRBJ2-6
D gene: .
clone size: .
V gene: TRBV27

CDR3 DNA: TGTGCCAGCAGCTACGTATCCTCTGGGGCCAACGTCCTGACTTTC
CDR3 protein: CASSYVSSGANVLTF
J gene: TRBJ2-6
D gene: .
clone size: many
V gene: TRBV5-5

CDR3 DNA: TGTGCCAGCAGTTTCGGCTCCCCTGCTTACGAGCAGTACTTC
CDR3 protein: CASSFGSPAYEQYF
J gene: TRBJ2-7
D gene: .
clone size: .
V gene: TRBV27

CDR3 DNA: TGCAGCGTTCGGAGCAGGGTAGGAGATACGCAGTATTTT
CDR3 protein: CSVRSRVGDTQYF
J gene: TRBJ2-3
D gene: .
clone size: many
V gene: TRBV29-1

CDR3 DNA: TGTGCCAGCAGTTTGGGTCCTAATAGCAATCAGCCCCAGCATTTT
CDR3 protein: CASSLGPNSNQPQHF
J gene: TRBJ1-5
D gene: .
clone size: .
V gene: TRBV28

CDR3 DNA: TGTGCCAGCAGTGTCCGGACAACTAATGAAAAACTGTTTTTT
CDR3 protein: CASSVRTTNEKLFF
J gene: TRBJ1-4
D gene: .
clone size: once
V gene: TRBV28

CDR3 DNA: TGTGCCATCAGTGAGTCGGGGACTAGCGGCTACGAGCAGTGCTTC
CDR3 protein: CAISESGTSGYEQCF
J gene: TRBJ2-7
D gene: TRBD2
clone size: .
V gene: TRBV10-3

CDR3 DNA: TGCAGTGCTAGAGATAAGGCTAGCGGAGTCTCCTACAATGAGCAGTTCTTC
CDR3 protein: CSARDKASGVSYNEQFF
J gene: TRBJ2-1
D gene: TRBD2
clone size: many
V gene: TRBV20-1

CDR3 DNA: TGTGCCAGCAGAGGGACGGCTAATAGCAATCAGCCCCAGCATTTT
CDR3 protein: CASRGTANSNQPQHF
J gene: TRBJ1-5
D gene: .
clone size: many
V gene: TRBV27

CDR3 DNA: TGCGCCAGCAGCCTACTCCTGACTCAGGGGCTTATGACCTACGAGCAGTACTTC
CDR3 protein: CASSLLLTQGLMTYEQYF
J gene: TRBJ2-7
D gene: .
clone size: many
V gene: TRBV5-1

CDR3 DNA: TGTGCCAGCTCACCACAGCTCGGGGGGACGAACACTGAAGCTTTCTTT
CDR3 protein: CASSPQLGGTNTEAFF
J gene: TRBJ1-1
D gene: .
clone size: .
V gene: TRBV18

CDR3 DNA: TGTGCCAGCAGCCAAGTGGAGGGAAGGCACGAAACCCATAACTTAATTCAGCCCCAGCATTTT
CDR3 protein: CASSQVEGRHETHNLIQPQHF
J gene: TRBJ1-5
D gene: .
clone size: .
V gene: TRBV3-1

CDR3 DNA: TGTGCCAGCAGCTTTCGCAGCAATCAGCCCCAGCATTTT
CDR3 protein: CASSFRSNQPQHF
J gene: TRBJ1-5
D gene: .
clone size: many
V gene: TRBV7-2

CDR3 DNA: TGCGCCAGCAGCTTGGCACAGCTCCAAGAGACCCAGTCCTTC
CDR3 protein: CASSLAQLQETQSF
J gene: TRBJ2-5
D gene: .
clone size: .
V gene: TRBV5-1

CDR3 DNA: TGCGCCAGCAGCTTTTGGGATACCGGGGAGCTGTTTTTT
CDR3 protein: CASSFWDTGELFF
J gene: TRBJ2-2
D gene: .
clone size: few
V gene: TRBV5-1

CDR3 DNA: TGCGCCAGCAGCATAAGCAGGGGAATTAGCTATGGCTACACCTTC
CDR3 protein: CASSISRGISYGYTF
J gene: TRBJ1-2
D gene: .
clone size: .
V gene: TRBV5-1

CDR3 DNA: TGCGCCAGCAGCCCGGGACAGGAGAACACTGAAGCTTTCTTT
CDR3 protein: CASSPGQENTEAFF
J gene: TRBJ1-1
D gene: TRBD1
clone size: few
V gene: TRBV5-1

CDR3 DNA: TGCGCCAGCAGCTTGTTGGGGGAAGGAGGGGCTTTCTTT
CDR3 protein: CASSLLGEGGAFF
J gene: TRBJ1-1
D gene: .
clone size: .
V gene: TRBV5-1

CDR3 DNA: TGCGCCAGCAGCGCGACTAGCCATTTGGGCAATGAGCAGTTCTTC
CDR3 protein: CASSATSHLGNEQFF
J gene: TRBJ2-1
D gene: TRBD2
clone size: .
V gene: TRBV5-1

CDR3 DNA: TGTGCCAGCACTCTGCCCGGGACAGCGAACACCGGGGAGCTGTTTTTT
CDR3 protein: CASTLPGTANTGELFF
J gene: TRBJ2-2
D gene: TRBD1
clone size: many
V gene: TRBV7-6

CDR3 DNA: TGCGCCAGCAGCTTGGAGGCAGGGAGCCAGACCCAGTACTTC
CDR3 protein: CASSLEAGSQTQYF
J gene: TRBJ2-5
D gene: .
clone size: .
V gene: TRBV5-1

CDR3 DNA: TGTGCCAGCAGTTGGGAGCTGGGCGGGAGGGCCTCCACCGGGGAGCTGTTTTTT
CDR3 protein: CASSWELGGRASTGELFF
J gene: TRBJ2-2
D gene: TRBD2
clone size: few
V gene: TRBV6-5

CDR3 DNA: TGCGCCAGCAGGCCTTGGGGACTAGCGGGAGGCAATGAGCAGTTCTTC
CDR3 protein: CASRPWGLAGGNEQFF
J gene: TRBJ2-1
D gene: TRBD2
clone size: few
V gene: TRBV5-1

CDR3 DNA: TGTGCCAGCAGCCAAACTGGACTAGCGGAGGAAGAGACCCAGTACTTC
CDR3 protein: CASSQTGLAEEETQYF
J gene: TRBJ2-5
D gene: TRBD2
clone size: .
V gene: TRBV14

CDR3 DNA: TGTGCCAGCTCGAACCGAGAAAGGCCTAAACGAGAGTACTTC
CDR3 protein: CASSNRERPKREYF
J gene: TRBJ2-7
D gene: .
clone size: many
V gene: TRBV28

CDR3 DNA: TGTGCCAGCAGCCAGAACCTTCAAGAGACCCAGTACTTC
CDR3 protein: CASSQNLQETQYF
J gene: TRBJ2-5
D gene: .
clone size: many
V gene: TRBV6-2/TRBV6-3

CDR3 DNA: TGTGCCAGCAGCTTAGAATCGATACACACAGATACGCAGTATTTT
CDR3 protein: CASSLESIHTDTQYF
J gene: TRBJ2-3
D gene: .
clone size: few
V gene: TRBV7-8

CDR3 DNA: TGTGCCAGCAGCTTCGTCGGAGACTCCTCTGGAAACACCATATATTTT
CDR3 protein: CASSFVGDSSGNTIYF
J gene: TRBJ1-3
D gene: .
clone size: many
V gene: TRBV7-9

CDR3 DNA: TGTGCCAGCAGCCCCGGGCAGTTCCTCGGGTATGGCTACACCTTC
CDR3 protein: CASSPGQFLGYGYTF
J gene: TRBJ1-2
D gene: .
clone size: .
V gene: TRBV5-6